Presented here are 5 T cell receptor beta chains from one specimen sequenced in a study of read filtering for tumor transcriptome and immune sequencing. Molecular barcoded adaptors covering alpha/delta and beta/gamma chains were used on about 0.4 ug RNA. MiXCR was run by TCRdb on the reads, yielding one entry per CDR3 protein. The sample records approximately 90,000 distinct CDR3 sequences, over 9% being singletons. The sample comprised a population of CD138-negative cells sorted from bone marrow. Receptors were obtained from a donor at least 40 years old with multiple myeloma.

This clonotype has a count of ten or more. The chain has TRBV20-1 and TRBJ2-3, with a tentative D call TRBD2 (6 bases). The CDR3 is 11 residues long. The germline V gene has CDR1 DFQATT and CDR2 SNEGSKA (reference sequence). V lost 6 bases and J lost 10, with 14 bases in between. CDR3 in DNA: TGCAGTGCCCTAGGAGGGTCCGCGCAGTATTTT. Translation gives CSALGGSAQYF.

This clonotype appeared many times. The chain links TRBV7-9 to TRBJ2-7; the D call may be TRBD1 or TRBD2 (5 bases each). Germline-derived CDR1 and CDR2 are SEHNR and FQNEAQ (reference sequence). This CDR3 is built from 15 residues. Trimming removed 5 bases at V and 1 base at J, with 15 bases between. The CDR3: CASSPSWDGSYEQYF. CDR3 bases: TGTGCCAGCAGCCCGTCCTGGGACGGATCCTACGAGCAGTACTTC. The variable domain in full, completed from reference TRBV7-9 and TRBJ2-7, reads DTGVSQNPRHKITKRGQNVTFRCDPISEHNRLYWYRQTLGQGPEFLTYFQNEAQLEKSRLLSDRFSAERPKGSFSTLEIQRTEQGDSAMYLCASSPSWDGSYEQYFGPGTRLTVT.

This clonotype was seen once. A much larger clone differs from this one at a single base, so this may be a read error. The CDR3 region is CIARSGTLYQETQYF. The CDR3 nucleotides are TGCATTGCTAGGTCGGGGACCCTGTACCAAGAGACCCAGTACTTC. The V and J genes are TRBV20-1 and TRBJ2-5; D possibly matches TRBD1 or TRBD2 (5 bases each). CDR1 is DFQATT, CDR2 SNEGSKA, per germline (reference sequence). The CDR3 totals 15 residues.

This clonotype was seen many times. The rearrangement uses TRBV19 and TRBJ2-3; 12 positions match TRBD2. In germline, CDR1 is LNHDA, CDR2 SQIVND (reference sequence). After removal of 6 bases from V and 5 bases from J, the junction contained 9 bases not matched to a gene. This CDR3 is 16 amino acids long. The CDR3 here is CASRHRLAGAVDTQYF. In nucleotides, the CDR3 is TGTGCCAGTAGACACCGACTAGCGGGAGCAGTAGATACGCAGTATTTT.

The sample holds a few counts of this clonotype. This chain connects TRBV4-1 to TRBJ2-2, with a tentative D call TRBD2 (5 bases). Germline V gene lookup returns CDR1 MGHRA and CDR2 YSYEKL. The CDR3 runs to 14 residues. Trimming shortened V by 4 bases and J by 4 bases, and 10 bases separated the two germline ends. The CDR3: CASSPSAGTGELFF. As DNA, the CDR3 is TGCGCCAGCAGCCCGTCCGCGGGCACCGGGGAGCTGTTTTTT.